The entry below describes one T cell receptor beta chain. Its specificity is unknown. These data belong to a study of cytomegalovirus exposure and HLA in healthy donors. Study at large: An analysis done earlier identified 100 million to 140 million unique TCR beta sequences from about 179 million T cells.

V was shortened by 4 bases and J by 1 base, with 8 bases between the two germline ends. Germline loops: CDR1 KGHSY, CDR2 FQNENV. The CDR3 totals 14 residues. The primer mix had 60 Vbeta and 13 Jbeta primers. Sequencing was performed with immunoSEQ multiplex PCR; in TCRdb, only in-frame clones are kept and a portion is missing. The table lists about 120,000 clones, around 79% of them singletons. Study outcomes and limitations: The study carried out a later analysis of TCR beta sequences. It associated around 17,000 of them with specific HLA alleles at a false discovery rate of 0.05.

V is TRBV16 and J is TRBJ1-5; the D gene is possibly TRBD1 (6 bases). The TCR sequence derives from a woman aged 25 to 39 in good health and CMV-seropositive. The sample comprised PBMCs. The DNA of the CDR3 is TGTGCCAGCAGCCCCGGGACAAGCAATCAGCCCCAGCATTTT. Amino acids: CASSPGTSNQPQHF. Looking up the rest from reference TRBV16 and TRBJ1-5 gives the full variable domain: GEEVAQTPKHLVRGEGQKAKLYCAPIKGHSYVFWYQQVLKNEFKFLISFQNENVFDETGMPKERFSAKCLPNSPCSLEIQATKLEDSAVYFCASSPGTSNQPQHFGDGTRLSIL.